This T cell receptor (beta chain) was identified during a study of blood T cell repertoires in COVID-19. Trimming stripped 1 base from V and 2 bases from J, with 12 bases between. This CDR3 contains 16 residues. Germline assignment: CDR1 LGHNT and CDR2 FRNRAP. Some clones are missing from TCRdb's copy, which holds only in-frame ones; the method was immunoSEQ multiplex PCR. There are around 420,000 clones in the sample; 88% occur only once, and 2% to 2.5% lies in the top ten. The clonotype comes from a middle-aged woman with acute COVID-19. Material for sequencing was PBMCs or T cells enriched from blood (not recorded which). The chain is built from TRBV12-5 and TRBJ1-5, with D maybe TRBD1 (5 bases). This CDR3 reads CASGLANGGGNQPQHF. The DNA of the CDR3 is TGTGCTAGTGGTTTGGCGAATGGGGGGGGCAATCAGCCCCAGCATTTT.